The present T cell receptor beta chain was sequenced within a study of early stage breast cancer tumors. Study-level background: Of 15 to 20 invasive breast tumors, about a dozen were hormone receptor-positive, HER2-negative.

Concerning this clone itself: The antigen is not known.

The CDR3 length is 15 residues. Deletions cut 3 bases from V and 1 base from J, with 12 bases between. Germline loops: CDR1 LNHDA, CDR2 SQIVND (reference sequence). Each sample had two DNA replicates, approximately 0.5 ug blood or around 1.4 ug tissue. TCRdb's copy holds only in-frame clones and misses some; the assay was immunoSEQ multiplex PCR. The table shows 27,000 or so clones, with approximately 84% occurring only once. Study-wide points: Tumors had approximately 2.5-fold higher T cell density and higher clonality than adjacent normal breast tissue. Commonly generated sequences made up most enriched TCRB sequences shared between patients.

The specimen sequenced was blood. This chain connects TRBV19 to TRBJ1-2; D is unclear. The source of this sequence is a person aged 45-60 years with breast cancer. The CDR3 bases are TGTGCCAGTAGTATTCCGGGTGAGGTTAACTATGGCTACACCTTC. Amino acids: CASSIPGEVNYGYTF.